The T cell receptor beta chain described here comes from a study of blood T cell repertoires in COVID-19 (dated by TCRdb to about 2020). About the investigation overall: Samples covering the acute and convalescent phases of COVID-19 were provided by collaborators in the United States, Italy and Spain. The dataset comprised deeply sampled blood TCRbeta repertoires from subjects exposed to, actively infected with, or recovered from COVID-19. The repertoires were made available in a free public database intended to serve as a resource for research on the immune response to SARS-CoV-2. Where available, HLA class I and class II types were obtained from metadata supplied by the sample provider rather than from assay-based typing. Samples came from the ongoing ImmuneRACE study (first 160 participants) plus 1,254 subjects from 6 global collaborators. Sample metadata almost always included a de-identified subject ID, COVID-19 status, age in years and sex. The prospective study material was composed of cDNA or gDNA derived from T cells, B-cell-depleted T cells, or PBMCs.

CDR1 SGHNT and CDR2 YYREEE were looked up in the germline V gene (reference sequence). Ends trimmed: V by 5 bases, J by 8 bases; bases unmatched to a gene: 9. The CDR3 numbers 13 residues from cysteine through phenylalanine. Only the CDR3 region is kept as DNA, spanning 39 bases read in frame from base 1. Overall results and qualifications from the work: Clinical and demographic metadata were provided uncurated, with the amount varying by source and participant.

TCRbeta CDR3 regions were amplified from genomic DNA by means of the immunoSEQ Assay, a bias-controlled multiplex PCR. The published analysis was carried out like this. Nucleated cell counts per sample were estimated from amplification of reference gene primers within the assay. Sequence reads were collapsed and filtered to measure the absolute abundance of every unique TCRbeta CDR3 rearrangement. Productive Simpson clonality was computed per sample as the square root of Simpson's diversity index over productive rearrangements. TCRdb re-hosts the immuneACCESS table, in-frame sequences only. Its copies lack some clones; in the studies checked, an unresolved V gene accounts for under half of them, and the cause for the rest is not known. The DNA gave D and trimming, while V, J and clone size come from that table. The sample yields roughly 150,000 clones; approximately 82% were counted once. The top ten clones comprise about 19% of the sample.

As regards this clone: Its antigen is unknown. Base quality data are lacking; no much larger clone is found one base away.

Another Seattle source contributed samples from volunteer blood donors who had recovered from COVID-19. Each collaborating institution followed its own protocols to collect whole blood in K2EDTA tubes. For TCRbeta analysis, collaborator samples were shipped as frozen whole blood, as isolated PBMCs, or as DNA extracted from either sample type. The chain is encoded by TRBV5-4 joined to TRBJ1-2; a stretch of 7 junction bases matches TRBD1. The sequence was collected from a woman aged 70 to 79 who had recovered from COVID-19. The sequencing input was peripheral blood. The CDR3 is CASSGEGARGYTF. The DNA is TGTGCCAGCAGTGGAGAGGGGGCGCGAGGCTACACCTTC.